The 13 T cell receptor beta chains in this list originate from one sample, sequenced in a study of T cell clonality in common variable immunodeficiency. The assay was immunoSEQ multiplex PCR, and TCRdb's table has in-frame clones only and misses some. The specimen has tens of thousands of clones, none found just once. Sequencing was performed on peripheral blood mononuclear cells. These receptors originate from a person between 18 and 75 years old in good health.

This clone was counted only a few times. The CDR3 is cut off 3 residues early in the read; its end comes from the germline J gene. The rearrangement links TRBV20-1 to TRBJ1-2; weak D call: TRBD1 (5 bases). The CDR3 spans 17 residues. V was trimmed by 3 bases and J by 2 bases, leaving 22 bases between them. The germline gives CDR1 DFQATT, CDR2 SNEGSKA (reference sequence). The covered CDR3 bases are TGCAGTGCTAGGCCAGACAAATGGGGCAGCGAGAACTATGGC. Translation: CSARPDKWGSENYG. Given in full, the CDR3 is CSARPDKWGSENYGYTF.

This clone has at least ten counts. The chain's CDR3 is CASKLQEGSHYNGYTF. CDR3 DNA (partial): TGCGCCAGTAAACTCCAGGAGGGGTCCCATTATAATGGC. V gene TRBV5-1 combines with J gene TRBJ1-2, with D perhaps matching TRBD1 (5 bases). The observed sequence ends 3 residues before the CDR3 terminus, with the missing tail filled in from the germline J gene. CDR3 length: 16 amino acids. Germline values: CDR1 SGHRS, CDR2 YFSETQ. V lost 8 bases to trimming and J lost 6 bases, with 26 bases between them.

This clone was observed a few times. The sequence runs out 3 residues before the end of the CDR3; the remainder is reconstructed from the germline J gene. The V gene is TRBV19, the J gene TRBJ1-1; TRBD1 aligns across 8 bases. Germline CDR1 and CDR2: LNHDA and SQIVND (reference sequence). This CDR3 region has 14 residues. The V and J ends lost 8 bases and 4 bases, in that order; junction bases with no gene match: 9. The CDR3 spells CASHHGTGPTEAFF. CDR3 DNA (partial): TGTGCCAGTCATCACGGGACAGGCCCCACTGAA.

This clone was recorded many times. The CDR3 end lies 3 residues beyond the end of the read and is filled in from the germline J gene. This chain uses TRBV19 with TRBJ2-1; 12 bases match TRBD2. V lost 4 bases to trimming and J lost 7 bases; unmatched junction nucleotides: 5. From germline, CDR1 is LNHDA and CDR2 SQIVND (reference sequence). The CDR3 contains 15 residues. Incomplete CDR3 DNA: TGTGCCAGTAGTAAGCTAGCGGGGGGGCTGAATGAG. This translates into CASSKLAGGLNE. From start to end, the CDR3 is CASSKLAGGLNEQFF.

This clone was recorded many times. The read gets to within 3 residues of the CDR3 end, and the germline J gene fills in the rest. The chain recombines TRBV6-1 with TRBJ2-5; TRBD1 aligns across 7 bases. V lost 3 bases and J lost 3; bases outside the gene matches: 10. The CDR3 totals 16 residues. The germline CDR1 and CDR2 sequences are MNHNS and SASEGT. The CDR3 reads CASSEFFTGTEETQYF. The sequenced CDR3 bases are TGTGCCAGCAGTGAGTTCTTTACCGGGACAGAAGAGACC.

This clone was detected ten times or more. The sequenced fragment ends 3 residues before the CDR3 boundary, so the rest is inferred from the germline J gene. This sequence joins TRBV2 and TRBJ2-5, with D tentatively TRBD1 (6 bases). The germline CDR1 and CDR2 sequences are SNHLY and FYNNEI. V was cut by 7 bases and J by 1 base, with 10 bases left in between. The CDR3 contains 13 residues. The DNA read from the CDR3 is TGTGCCAGCAACTTGGGGGCCCAAGAGACC. Protein product: CASNLGAQET. The complete CDR3 reads CASNLGAQETQYF.

This clone has ten or more counts. Sequencing ends 3 residues short of the CDR3 end; the germline J gene provides the rest. The V gene is TRBV30, the J gene TRBJ2-1, with 8 bases identical to TRBD2. After removal of 2 bases from V and 6 bases from J, the junction contained 12 bases not matched to a gene. CDR1 is GTSNPN, CDR2 SVGIG, per germline (reference sequence). This CDR3 region has 16 residues. The CDR3 sequence: CAWSINLVAGINEQFF. The sequenced part of the CDR3 DNA is TGTGCCTGGAGTATTAATCTGGTAGCGGGAATCAATGAG. Using reference TRBV30 and TRBJ2-1 for the parts outside the CDR3, the full variable domain is SQTIHQWPATLVQPVGSPLSLECTVEGTSNPNLYWYRQAAGRGLQLLFYSVGIGQISSEVPQNLSASRPQDRQFILSSKKLLLSDSGFYLCAWSINLVAGINEQFFGPGTRLTVL.

This clone was observed many times. CDR3 in amino acids: CASSLGLAGGHEQFF. The sequenced part of the CDR3 DNA is TGTGCCAGCAGCCTAGGACTAGCGGGAGGGCATGAG. The chain has TRBV5-8 and TRBJ2-1; 15 bases map to TRBD2. The read ends 3 residues early relative to the CDR3; the germline J gene fills the gap. The CDR3 consists of 15 residues. Germline-derived CDR1 and CDR2 are SGHTS and YDEGEE. V lost 4 bases to trimming and J lost 8 bases; unmatched junction nucleotides: 4.

This clone appeared many times. The read halts 3 residues ahead of the CDR3 end, with the missing end drawn from the germline J gene. The gene calls are TRBV7-3 and TRBJ2-5; D unresolved. With 5 bases removed from V and 3 bases from J, the gap between germline ends came to 13 bases. Germline-derived CDR1 and CDR2 are SGHTA and FQGTGA. The CDR3 runs to 14 residues. CDR3 sequence reads: CASSLKGPKETQYF. The part of the CDR3 DNA that was read is TGTGCCAGCAGCCTAAAAGGGCCGAAAGAGACC.

This clone has at least ten counts. The read falls 3 residues short of the CDR3 end, and the missing part is taken from the germline J gene. The chain joins TRBV5-1 to TRBJ2-5; 12 bases align to TRBD2. CDR3 size: 18 residues. The germline CDR1 and CDR2 sequences are SGHRS and YFSETQ. The J segment lost 4 bases and the V segment lost 1 base, leaving 11 bases of the junction unmatched. The CDR3 loop is CASSLMSSGGARGETQYF. The sequenced CDR3 bases are TGCGCCAGCAGCTTGATGTCTAGCGGGGGGGCCCGGGGAGAGACC.

This clone has ten or more counts. The observed sequence ends 3 residues before the CDR3 terminus, with the missing tail filled in from the germline J gene. The chain is built from TRBV7-2 and TRBJ2-2; TRBD1 matches 8 bases. The germline CDR1 and CDR2 sequences are SGHTA and FQGNSA. V shed 0 bases, J shed 1 base, and the junction held 1 base outside the gene matches. This CDR3 region has 16 residues. CDR3 region: CASSLAGTGNTGELFF. The covered CDR3 bases are TGTGCCAGCAGCTTAGCTGGGACAGGGAACACCGGGGAG.

This clone occurred many times. The read terminates 3 residues ahead of where the CDR3 ends, so the germline J gene completes it. The chain has TRBV19 and TRBJ2-1; 8 positions match TRBD1. CDR3 length: 12 residues. V was clipped by 9 bases and J by 5 bases; unmatched bases: 3. CDR1 is LNHDA, CDR2 SQIVND, per germline (reference sequence). The DNA read from the CDR3 is TGTGCCAGCCGGGACAGGAACAATGAG. This translates into CASRDRNNE. The full CDR3 is CASRDRNNEQFF.

This clone came up many times. With the read ending 3 residues before the CDR3 end, the germline J gene is used to fill in that end. The chain joins TRBV20-1 to TRBJ2-3; 8 nucleotides align to TRBD2. Germline V gene lookup returns CDR1 DFQATT and CDR2 SNEGSKA (reference sequence). CDR3 length: 15 residues. The V and J ends lost 5 bases and 0 bases, in that order; junction bases with no gene match: 7. The covered CDR3 bases are TGCAGTGCTCTAGCGGGTGTCCCTAGCACAGATACG. Its translation: CSALAGVPSTDT. The complete CDR3 protein is CSALAGVPSTDTQYF.